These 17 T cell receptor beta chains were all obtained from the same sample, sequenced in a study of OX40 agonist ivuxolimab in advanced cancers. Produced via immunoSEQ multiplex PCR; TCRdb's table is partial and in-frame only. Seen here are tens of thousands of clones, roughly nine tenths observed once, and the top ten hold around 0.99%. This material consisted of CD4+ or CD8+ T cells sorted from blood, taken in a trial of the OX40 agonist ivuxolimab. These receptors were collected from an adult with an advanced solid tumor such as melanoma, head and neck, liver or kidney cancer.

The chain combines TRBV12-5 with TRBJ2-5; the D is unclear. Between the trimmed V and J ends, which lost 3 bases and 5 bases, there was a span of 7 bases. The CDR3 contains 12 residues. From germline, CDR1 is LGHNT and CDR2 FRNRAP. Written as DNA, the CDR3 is TGTGCTAGTGGTTTAGAAGGGGAGACCCAGTACTTC. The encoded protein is CASGLEGETQYF.

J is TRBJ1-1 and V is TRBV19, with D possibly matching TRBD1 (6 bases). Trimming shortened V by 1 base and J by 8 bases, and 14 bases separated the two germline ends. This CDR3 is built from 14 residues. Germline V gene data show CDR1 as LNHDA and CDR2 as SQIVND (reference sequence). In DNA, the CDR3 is TGTGCCAGTAGTATAGGAAACAGGGAACGGGAAGCTTTCTTT. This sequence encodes CASSIGNREREAFF.

CDR3 sequence: CASSTSTQETQYF. In nucleotides, the CDR3 is TGTGCCAGCAGTACCTCGACACAAGAGACCCAGTACTTC. This chain links TRBV6-1 with TRBJ2-5; D uncertain. This CDR3 comprises 13 residues. V was trimmed by 5 bases and J by 2 bases, leaving 9 bases between them. Germline lookup yields CDR1 MNHNS and CDR2 SASEGT.

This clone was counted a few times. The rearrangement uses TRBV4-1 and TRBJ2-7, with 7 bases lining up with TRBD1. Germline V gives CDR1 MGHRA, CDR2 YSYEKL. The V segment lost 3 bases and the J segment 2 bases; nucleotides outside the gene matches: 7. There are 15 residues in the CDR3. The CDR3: CASSQGTVTPYEQYF. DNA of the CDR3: TGCGCCAGCAGCCAGGGGACAGTTACCCCCTACGAGCAGTACTTC.

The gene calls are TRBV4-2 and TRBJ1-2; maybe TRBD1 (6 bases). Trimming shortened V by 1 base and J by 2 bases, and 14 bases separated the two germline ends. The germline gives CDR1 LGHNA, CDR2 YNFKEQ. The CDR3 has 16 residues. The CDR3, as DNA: TGTGCCAGCAGCCAAGGAGGGGGAATTACCAACTATGGCTACACCTTC. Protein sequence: CASSQGGGITNYGYTF.

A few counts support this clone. CDR3: CASSQDIGTKFLGYTF. The CDR3 nucleotides read TGTGCCAGCAGCCAAGATATCGGGACGAAGTTCTTGGGCTACACCTTC. The chain carries TRBV14 and TRBJ1-2; tentative D call: TRBD1 (5 bases). Trimming cost V 0 bases and J 8 bases, with 19 bases left between them. The CDR3 totals 16 residues. Germline V gene data show CDR1 as SGHDN and CDR2 as FVKESK. Together with reference TRBV14 and TRBJ1-2, the CDR3 gives the full variable domain: EAGVTQFPSHSVIEKGQTVTLRCDPISGHDNLYWYRRVMGKEIKFLLHFVKESKQDESGMPNNRFLAERTGGTYSTLKVQPAELEDSGVYFCASSQDIGTKFLGYTFGSGTRLTVV.

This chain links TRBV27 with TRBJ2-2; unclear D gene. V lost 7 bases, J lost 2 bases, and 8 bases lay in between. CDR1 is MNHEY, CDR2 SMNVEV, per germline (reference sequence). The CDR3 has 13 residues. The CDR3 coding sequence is TGTGCCAGCAAGTCGGTTAACACCGGGGAGCTGTTTTTT. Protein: CASKSVNTGELFF.

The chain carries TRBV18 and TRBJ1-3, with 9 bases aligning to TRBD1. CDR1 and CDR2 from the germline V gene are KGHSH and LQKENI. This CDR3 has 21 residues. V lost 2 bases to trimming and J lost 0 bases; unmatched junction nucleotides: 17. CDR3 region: CASSPIVLTGGELSSGNTIYF. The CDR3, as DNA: TGTGCCAGCTCACCAATCGTCTTGACAGGGGGTGAACTAAGCTCTGGAAACACCATATATTTT.

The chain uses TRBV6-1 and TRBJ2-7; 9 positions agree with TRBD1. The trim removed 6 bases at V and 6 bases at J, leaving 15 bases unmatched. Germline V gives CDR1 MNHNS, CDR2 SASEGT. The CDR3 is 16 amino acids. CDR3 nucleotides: TGTGCCAGCAGAGAAACCCGGACAGGGGTTAGGGGCGAGCAGTACTTC. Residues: CASRETRTGVRGEQYF.

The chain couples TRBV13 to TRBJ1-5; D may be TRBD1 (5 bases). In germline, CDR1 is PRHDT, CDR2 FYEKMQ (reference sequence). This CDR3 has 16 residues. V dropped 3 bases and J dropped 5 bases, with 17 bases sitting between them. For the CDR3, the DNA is TGTGCCAGCAGCTTCCGGGGCGGGGGTACGGATCAGCCCCAGCATTTT. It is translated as CASSFRGGGTDQPQHF.

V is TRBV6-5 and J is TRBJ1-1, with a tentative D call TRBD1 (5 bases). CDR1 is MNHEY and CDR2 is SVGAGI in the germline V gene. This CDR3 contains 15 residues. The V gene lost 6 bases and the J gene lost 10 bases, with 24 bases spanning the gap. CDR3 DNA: TGTGCCAGCAGCCCCCCCTTAGGGGAGACTTCTAGAGCTTTCTTT. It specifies CASSPPLGETSRAFF.

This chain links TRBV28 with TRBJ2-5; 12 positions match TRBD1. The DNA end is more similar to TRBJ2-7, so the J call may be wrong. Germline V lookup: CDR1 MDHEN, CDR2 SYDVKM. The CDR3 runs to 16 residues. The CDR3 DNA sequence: TGTGCCAGCAGTGTCCCCTCGGGACAGGGGGCGGGCGAGCAGTACTTC. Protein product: CASSVPSGQGAGEQYF.

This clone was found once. The CDR3 here is CASSPLAGGKTGELFF. CDR3 DNA sequence: TGTGCCAGTAGTCCATTAGCGGGAGGTAAAACCGGGGAGCTGTTTTTT. The chain carries TRBV19 and TRBJ2-2; 10 bases map to TRBD2. The junction had 8 bases not matched to a gene; V was cut back by 5 bases and J by 5 bases. CDR3 length equals 16 residues. Germline CDR1 and CDR2: LNHDA and SQIVND (reference sequence).

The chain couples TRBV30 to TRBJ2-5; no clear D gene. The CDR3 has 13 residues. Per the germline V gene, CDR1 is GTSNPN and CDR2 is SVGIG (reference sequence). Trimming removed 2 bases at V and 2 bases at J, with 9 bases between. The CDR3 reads CAWSLLSQETQYF. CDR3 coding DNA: TGTGCCTGGAGTCTTCTAAGTCAAGAGACCCAGTACTTC. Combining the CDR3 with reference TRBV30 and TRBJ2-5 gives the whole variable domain SQTIHQWPATLVQPVGSPLSLECTVEGTSNPNLYWYRQAAGRGLQLLFYSVGIGQISSEVPQNLSASRPQDRQFILSSKKLLLSDSGFYLCAWSLLSQETQYFGPGTRLLVL.

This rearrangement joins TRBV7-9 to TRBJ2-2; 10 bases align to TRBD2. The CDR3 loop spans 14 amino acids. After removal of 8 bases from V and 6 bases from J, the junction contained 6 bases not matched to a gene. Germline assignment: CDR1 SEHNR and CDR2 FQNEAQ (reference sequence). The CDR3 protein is CASGGLAGAGELFF. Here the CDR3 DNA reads TGTGCCAGCGGGGGGCTAGCGGGAGCCGGGGAGCTGTTTTTT. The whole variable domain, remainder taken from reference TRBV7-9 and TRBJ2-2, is DTGVSQNPRHKITKRGQNVTFRCDPISEHNRLYWYRQTLGQGPEFLTYFQNEAQLEKSRLLSDRFSAERPKGSFSTLEIQRTEQGDSAMYLCASGGLAGAGELFFGEGSRLTVL.

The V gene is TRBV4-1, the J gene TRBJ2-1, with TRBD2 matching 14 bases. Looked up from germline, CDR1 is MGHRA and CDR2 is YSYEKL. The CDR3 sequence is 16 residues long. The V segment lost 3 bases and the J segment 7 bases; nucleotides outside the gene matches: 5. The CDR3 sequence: CASSQGTSGSWNEQFF. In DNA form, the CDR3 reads TGCGCCAGCAGCCAGGGGACTAGCGGGAGTTGGAATGAGCAGTTCTTC.

The CDR3 loop reads CASSPTTVGGGTEAFF. CDR3 nucleotide sequence: TGTGCCAGCTCACCAACGACAGTCGGAGGGGGGACTGAAGCTTTCTTT. This chain joins TRBV18 and TRBJ1-1, with D maybe TRBD1 (6 bases). The CDR3 covers 16 residues. Germline CDR1 and CDR2: KGHSH and LQKENI. V was clipped by 2 bases and J by 5 bases, with 18 bases between them.